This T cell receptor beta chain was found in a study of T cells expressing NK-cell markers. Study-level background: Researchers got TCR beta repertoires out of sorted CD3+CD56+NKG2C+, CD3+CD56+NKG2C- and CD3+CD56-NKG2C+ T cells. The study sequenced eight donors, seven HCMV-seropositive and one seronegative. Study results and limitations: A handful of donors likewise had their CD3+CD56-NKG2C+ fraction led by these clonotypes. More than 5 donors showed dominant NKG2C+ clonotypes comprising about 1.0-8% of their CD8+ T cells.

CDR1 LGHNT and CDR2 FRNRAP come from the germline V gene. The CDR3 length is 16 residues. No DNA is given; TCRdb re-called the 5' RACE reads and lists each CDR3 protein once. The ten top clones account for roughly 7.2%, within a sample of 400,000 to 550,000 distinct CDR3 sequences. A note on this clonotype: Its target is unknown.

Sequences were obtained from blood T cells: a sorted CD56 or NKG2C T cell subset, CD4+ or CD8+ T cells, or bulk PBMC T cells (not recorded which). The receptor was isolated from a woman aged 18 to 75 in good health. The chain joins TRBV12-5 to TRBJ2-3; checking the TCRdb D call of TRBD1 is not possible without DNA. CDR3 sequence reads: CASAPGQPPSTDTQYF. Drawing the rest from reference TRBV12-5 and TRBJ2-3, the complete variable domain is DARVTQTPRHKVTEMGQEVTMRCQPILGHNTVFWYRQTMMQGLELLAYFRNRAPLDDSGMPKDRFSAEMPDATLATLKIQPSEPRDSAVYFCASAPGQPPSTDTQYFGPGTRLTVL.